There are a few counts of the clone carrying this T cell receptor (beta chain). Its antigen remains unidentified. TCRdb recomputed calls from the 5' RACE reads with MiXCR, one row per CDR3 protein. The table has hundreds of thousands of distinct CDR3 sequences, less than 25% seen once. The source of the sample is a study of identical twins. Study observations and caveats: Beta out-of-frame sequences showed weaker excess twin sharing. Where out-of-frame alpha sequences were twin-shared, they showed excess low generation probability.

CDR3 length equals 17 residues. CDR1 and CDR2 (germline): DFQATT, SNEGSKA (reference sequence). The V gene lost 1 base and the J gene lost 1 base, with 17 bases spanning the gap. These data were likewise used in another study, on T cells expressing NK-cell markers. As reported in that work: The CD3+CD56-NKG2C+ fraction of four donors was likewise dominated by these clonotypes.

This receptor was taken from a woman between 18 and 29 years old in good health. The sequenced sample consisted of PBMCs. The chain links TRBV20-1 to TRBJ2-1; a possible D gene is TRBD1 (6 bases). CDR3 DNA sequence: TGCAGTGCTAGAGGGGAAGGGGGAAGTTGGTCCTACAATGAGCAGTTCTTC. This translates into CSARGEGGSWSYNEQFF.